This passage covers 2 T cell receptor beta chains from one sample sequenced in a study of T-cell reconstitution after alpha-beta-depleted transplantation in children. Unique molecular identifiers were incorporated when the TCRbeta library was constructed. TCRdb re-analysed the PCR reads in MiXCR, keeping a single row per CDR3 protein. There are more than 200,000 distinct CDR3 sequences in the sample; roughly a quarter occur only once, and roughly 2.6% lies in the top ten. Here the sequenced sample was PBMCs, taken before TCRalphabeta/CD19-depleted stem cell transplant. These receptors were obtained from a girl between 2 and 10 years old with Fanconi anemia, due to receive a stem cell transplant.

This sequence joins TRBV10-1 and TRBJ2-1; 9 positions match TRBD2. Germline CDR1 is WNHNN and CDR2 is SYGVQD (reference sequence). V shed 0 bases, J shed 8 bases, and the junction held 8 bases outside the gene matches. The length of the CDR3 is 16 residues. The CDR3 region is CASSESIAGGIDEQFF. In DNA form, the CDR3 reads TGCGCCAGCAGTGAGTCGATTGCGGGAGGGATCGATGAGCAGTTCTTC.

This clonotype occurred a few times. V and J are TRBV24-1 and TRBJ2-5; tentatively, D is TRBD1 or TRBD2 (5 bases each). Trimming took off 0 bases at V and 5 bases at J, with 15 bases between the two ends. This CDR3 region has 16 residues. Germline values: CDR1 KGHDR, CDR2 SFDVKD. The CDR3 DNA reads TGTGCCACCAGTGATTTGCAGGGCAGGCGGGCCGAGACCCAGTACTTC. Its protein is CATSDLQGRRAETQYF.